Shown below are 24 T cell receptor beta chains from a single sample sequenced in a study of shared clonotypes between healthy human individuals. Sequencing was performed with immunoSEQ multiplex PCR; in TCRdb, only in-frame clones are kept and a portion is missing. The sample includes approximately 330,000 clones, more than 60% seen only once; the top ten take about 10%. Sample: memory CD4+ T cells sorted from blood. Subset specified: CD45RA-negative fraction. Source of these receptors: a young man in good health.

This chain links TRBV27 with TRBJ2-7, with 10 bases identical to TRBD1. The CDR3 is 15 residues long. Trimming at V came to 5 bases and at J to 2 bases, leaving 6 bases not matched to a gene. Germline V gene data show CDR1 as MNHEY and CDR2 as SMNVEV (reference sequence). The CDR3 region is CASSRTGTGAYEQYF. DNA of the CDR3: TGTGCCAGCAGTAGAACCGGGACAGGGGCCTACGAGCAGTACTTC.

The chain uses TRBV5-6 and TRBJ2-1, with a possible D match to TRBD2 (5 bases). Germline V gene lookup returns CDR1 SGHDT and CDR2 YYEEEE. CDR3 length: 15 residues. Trimming removed 1 base at V and 6 bases at J, with 14 bases between. The CDR3 DNA reads as TGTGCCAGCAGCTTGACGACCAATCGGGGCAATGAGCAGTTCTTC. This encodes CASSLTTNRGNEQFF.

The chain joins TRBV19 to TRBJ2-3, with TRBD2 as a possible D gene (6 bases). The CDR3 has 13 residues. The V gene lost 1 base and the J gene lost 6 bases, with 8 bases spanning the gap. Per the germline V gene, CDR1 is LNHDA and CDR2 is SQIVND (reference sequence). The CDR3 bases are TGTGCCAGTAGTATAGCGGGAGTGGATACGCAGTATTTT. As protein: CASSIAGVDTQYF.

The rearrangement joins TRBV25-1 to TRBJ2-4; D unclear. The CDR3 length is 12 residues. V was shortened by 4 bases and J by 9 bases, with 10 bases between the two germline ends. Germline V CDR1 and CDR2: MGHDK, SYGVNS. DNA of the CDR3: TGTGCCAGCAGTGGCCATAGTGGCATTCAGTACTTC. Translating gives CASSGHSGIQYF.

The chain recombines TRBV7-8 with TRBJ2-3, with 7 bases that match TRBD2. Germline values: CDR1 SGHVS, CDR2 FQNEAQ. Germline trimming cut 2 bases from V and 1 base from J; bases unmatched to any gene: 9. The CDR3 extends over 17 amino acids. CDR3 residues: CASSLNGGRPGTDTQYF. The CDR3 DNA follows: TGTGCCAGCAGCTTAAATGGCGGGAGACCGGGCACAGATACGCAGTATTTT.

The chain uses TRBV2 and TRBJ2-7, with 9 bases that match TRBD1. The CDR3 is 14 residues long. Germline V gene lookup returns CDR1 SNHLY and CDR2 FYNNEI. V shed 7 bases and J 4 bases; nucleotides not matched to a gene: 8. The CDR3 DNA reads as TGTGCCAGCACCCGACAGGGGGACGAATACGAGCAGTACTTC. It is translated as CASTRQGDEYEQYF.

V and J are TRBV11-2 and TRBJ2-3; D is ambiguous. Germline V lookup: CDR1 SGHAT, CDR2 FQNNGV. This CDR3 has 13 amino acids. Trimming removed 5 bases at V and 4 bases at J, with 10 bases between. This chain's CDR3 is CASSIRPADTQYF. CDR3 bases: TGTGCCAGCAGCATCCGACCGGCAGATACGCAGTATTTT. Combining the CDR3 with reference TRBV11-2 and TRBJ2-3 gives the whole variable domain EAGVAQSPRYKIIEKRQSVAFWCNPISGHATLYWYQQILGQGPKLLIQFQNNGVVDDSQLPKDRFSAERLKGVDSTLKIQPAKLEDSAVYLCASSIRPADTQYFGPGTRLTVL.

CDR3: CASSSAGGSGNEQFF. Written as DNA, the CDR3 is TGTGCCAGCAGCTCGGCTGGCGGGAGTGGTAATGAGCAGTTCTTC. The chain links TRBV11-2 to TRBJ2-1, with 7 bases lining up with TRBD2. J gave up 7 bases and V 4 bases, and 10 bases lay outside the gene matches. Germline CDR1 is SGHAT and CDR2 is FQNNGV. CDR3 length equals 15 residues.

The chain joins TRBV5-1 to TRBJ2-5; 7 nucleotides align to TRBD1. The V gene's germline CDR1 is SGHRS and CDR2 YFSETQ. The CDR3 length is 14 residues. V lost 1 base and J lost 2; bases outside the gene matches: 2. CDR3 sequence (DNA): TGCGCCAGCAGCTTGACAGGGGCACAAGAGACCCAGTACTTC. Translated: CASSLTGAQETQYF.

The chain links TRBV7-9 to TRBJ2-1; 10 positions agree with TRBD2. This CDR3 spans 15 amino acids. The V gene end was trimmed by 7 bases and the J gene end by 2 bases; junction bases not matched to a gene: 5. Germline V CDR1 and CDR2: SEHNR, FQNEAQ (reference sequence). CDR3 DNA: TGTGCCAGCAACCCTAGCGGGAGAACCTACAATGAGCAGTTCTTC. It codes for CASNPSGRTYNEQFF.

The V gene is TRBV7-8, the J gene TRBJ1-2; D is perhaps TRBD1 (6 bases). The germline CDR1 and CDR2 sequences are SGHVS and FQNEAQ. Trimming removed 4 bases at V and 4 bases at J, with 13 bases between. The CDR3 runs 14 residues. The CDR3 nucleotides read TGTGCCAGCAGCTCGAACAGGGTGGGCTATGGCTACACCTTC. Its protein is CASSSNRVGYGYTF.

CDR3 region: CASSSQGVYGYTF. The DNA for the CDR3 is TGTGCCAGCAGCTCCCAGGGCGTCTATGGCTACACCTTC. V and J are TRBV7-6 and TRBJ1-2, with D tentatively TRBD1 (5 bases). In germline, CDR1 is SGHVS, CDR2 FNYEAQ. The CDR3 spans 13 residues. Trimming took 4 bases from V and 4 from J, leaving 10 bases between them.

This clone was detected ten times or more. This chain connects TRBV6-4 to TRBJ2-3; 9 bases fit TRBD1. CDR1 and CDR2 from the germline V gene are MRHNA and SNTAGT. The V gene end was trimmed by 0 bases and the J gene end by 4 bases; junction bases not matched to a gene: 2. The CDR3 sequence is 15 residues long. This CDR3 reads CASSDSTGGPDTQYF. The CDR3 nucleotides are TGTGCCAGCAGTGACTCAACAGGGGGCCCAGATACGCAGTATTTT.

This clone was seen just once. This sequence joins TRBV7-9 and TRBJ2-5; D unresolved. V was cut by 5 bases and J by 7 bases, with 23 bases left in between. CDR3 size: 16 residues. CDR1 and CDR2 from the germline V gene are SEHNR and FQNEAQ (reference sequence). The CDR3 region is CASSNNLVGIGVTQYF. CDR3 coding DNA: TGTGCCAGCAGCAATAACCTCGTTGGGATCGGAGTGACCCAGTACTTC.

This clone was observed a handful of times. The CDR3 loop reads CASSLYLYGYTF. The CDR3 DNA reads TGTGCCAGCAGTTTATACCTCTATGGCTACACCTTC. This chain joins TRBV28 and TRBJ1-2; D is unclear. CDR3 size: 12 residues. With 1 base removed from V and 4 bases from J, the gap between germline ends came to 4 bases. The germline CDR1 and CDR2 sequences are MDHEN and SYDVKM.

The genes are TRBV7-2 and TRBJ1-1; D unclear. Trimming removed 5 bases at V and 1 base at J, with 5 bases between. From germline, CDR1 is SGHTA and CDR2 FQGNSA. CDR3 length: 12 residues. CDR3 region: CASSPQNTEAFF. In DNA, the CDR3 is TGTGCCAGCAGCCCCCAGAACACTGAAGCTTTCTTT.

The chain couples TRBV2 to TRBJ2-7; weak D call: TRBD2 (5 bases). Trimming shortened V by 7 bases and J by 6 bases, and 16 bases separated the two germline ends. The CDR3 runs to 13 residues. CDR1 is SNHLY and CDR2 is FYNNEI in the germline V gene. The CDR3 DNA sequence: TGTGCCAGCAAGGGTAGCCTAGGACTCGAGCAGTACTTC. This codes for CASKGSLGLEQYF.

The gene calls are TRBV6-1 and TRBJ2-1; D remains unclear. Germline lookup yields CDR1 MNHNS and CDR2 SASEGT. The CDR3 has 14 residues. Trimming pared 2 bases from V and 6 bases from J, leaving 11 bases between. The CDR3 bases are TGTGCCAGCAGTGAACGGTTCGGTTCCAATGAGCAGTTCTTC. Translation gives CASSERFGSNEQFF.

A note on this clone: A much larger clone is a single base away; this may be a read error. Other DNA sequences within the sample encode an identical CDR3. The V call is TRBV15, the J call TRBJ2-7; 11 nucleotides match TRBD2. This CDR3 region has 17 residues. Germline loops: CDR1 LNHNV, CDR2 YYDKDF (reference sequence). CDR3 DNA sequence: TGTGCCACCAGCAGAGATAGCGGGAGGGGCCGAACCTACGAGCAGTATTTC. It yields the protein CATSRDSGRGRTYEQYF.

About this clone: Other DNA sequences in this specimen translate into the identical CDR3. The chain combines TRBV19 with TRBJ2-3; D may be TRBD2 (6 bases). V lost 3 bases and J 1 base, leaving 14 bases between the germline ends. This CDR3 is built from 16 residues. Germline lookup yields CDR1 LNHDA and CDR2 SQIVND (reference sequence). The CDR3 spells CASSIRSGSRTDTQYF. In DNA, the CDR3 is TGTGCCAGTAGTATTCGAAGCGGGTCCCGCACAGATACGCAGTATTTT.

The CDR3 is CASSLEGIQPQHF. DNA for the CDR3: TGTGCCAGCAGCTTAGAGGGGATTCAGCCCCAGCATTTT. The V gene is TRBV11-2, the J gene TRBJ1-5, with D uncertain. From germline, CDR1 is SGHAT and CDR2 FQNNGV. V was clipped by 0 bases and J by 6 bases, with 6 bases between them. This CDR3 region has 13 residues.

This rearrangement joins TRBV9 to TRBJ2-1; D is possibly TRBD2 (6 bases). The CDR3 is 12 amino acids. Germline CDR1 is SGDLS and CDR2 is YYNGEE. Trimming cost V 4 bases and J 6 bases, with 8 bases left between them. The CDR3 nucleotides are TGTGCCAGCAGCCGCGGGGCCAATGAGCAGTTCTTC. Translation gives CASSRGANEQFF.

V gene TRBV28 combines with J gene TRBJ2-5, with 8 bases identical to TRBD1. CDR3 size: 15 residues. CDR1 and CDR2 from the germline V gene are MDHEN and SYDVKM. The V and J ends lost 8 bases and 4 bases, in that order; junction bases with no gene match: 12. The CDR3 DNA follows: TGTGCCAGCTATGGTCTTGGGACAGGAGGAGAGACCCAGTACTTC. Amino acids: CASYGLGTGGETQYF.

The gene calls are TRBV5-6 and TRBJ2-7, with D unresolved. Germline V lookup: CDR1 SGHDT, CDR2 YYEEEE. V was trimmed by 0 bases and J by 3 bases, leaving 10 bases between them. The CDR3 extends over 14 amino acids. The DNA of the CDR3 is TGTGCCAGCAGCTTGGCCCTCCTAAACTACGAGCAGTACTTC. It codes for CASSLALLNYEQYF.